Presented here are 30 T cell receptor beta chains from one specimen sequenced in a study of cytomegalovirus exposure and HLA in healthy donors. Libraries were prepared by immunoSEQ multiplex PCR; TCRdb keeps only in-frame clonotypes and omits some of them. The sample has approximately 190,000 clones, 65% to 90% seen once. The sequenced sample consisted of PBMCs. All receptors derive from a woman aged 25 to 39 in good health and CMV-seropositive.

The rearrangement joins TRBV7-9 to TRBJ1-2, with a tentative D call TRBD1 (6 bases). Germline CDR1 reads SEHNR; CDR2 reads FQNEAQ (reference sequence). V was trimmed by 5 bases and J by 0 bases, leaving 10 bases between them. This CDR3 has 14 amino acids. CDR3 region: CASSPTGTNYGYTF. In DNA, the CDR3 is TGTGCCAGCAGCCCAACAGGGACTAACTATGGCTACACCTTC.

This chain connects TRBV27 to TRBJ2-1; 7 bases map to TRBD1. Germline CDR1 reads MNHEY; CDR2 reads SMNVEV (reference sequence). The CDR3 has 15 residues. V trimming: 2 bases; J trimming: 2 bases; junction bases outside the gene matches: 3. The CDR3 region has the DNA TGTGCCAGCAGTTTAGGGGGACAGCCCTACAATGAGCAGTTCTTC. The encoded protein is CASSLGGQPYNEQFF.

The chain has TRBV28 and TRBJ2-6; no definite D call. With 4 bases removed from V and 3 bases from J, the gap between germline ends came to 4 bases. CDR1 MDHEN and CDR2 SYDVKM come from the germline V gene. The CDR3 spans 13 residues. The chain's CDR3 is CASSSLGANVLTF. The CDR3 DNA sequence: TGTGCCAGCAGTTCACTTGGGGCCAACGTCCTGACTTTC.

The rearrangement uses TRBV6-5 and TRBJ1-5; weak D call: TRBD1 (6 bases). Germline CDR1 reads MNHEY; CDR2 reads SVGAGI. This CDR3 region has 13 residues. Trimming took 5 bases from V and 4 from J, leaving 9 bases between them. For the CDR3, the DNA is TGTGCCAGCAGTCGACAGGCTAATCAGCCCCAGCATTTT. Its translation: CASSRQANQPQHF.

This clone was counted only a few times. The chain is built from TRBV19 and TRBJ2-2; 7 bases line up with TRBD1. The CDR3 is made up of 13 amino acids. Germline values: CDR1 LNHDA, CDR2 SQIVND (reference sequence). With 5 bases clipped from V and 5 bases from J, the junction kept 2 bases outside the gene matches. Here the CDR3 DNA reads TGTGCCAGTAGTTCACAGGGGACCGGGGAGCTGTTTTTT. Encoded protein: CASSSQGTGELFF.

The CDR3 DNA follows: TGTGCCAGCAGCCTGACGGGACTAGCGGCCACCGAGCAGTACTTC. It translates to CASSLTGLAATEQYF. The rearrangement joins TRBV7-9 to TRBJ2-7; TRBD2 matches at 11 bases. Per the germline V gene, CDR1 is SEHNR and CDR2 is FQNEAQ (reference sequence). V dropped 5 bases and J dropped 6; count of bases not matched to a gene: 9. This CDR3 has 15 residues. The variable domain in full, with the rest retrieved from reference TRBV7-9 and TRBJ2-7, is DTGVSQNPRHKITKRGQNVTFRCDPISEHNRLYWYRQTLGQGPEFLTYFQNEAQLEKSRLLSDRFSAERPKGSFSTLEIQRTEQGDSAMYLCASSLTGLAATEQYFGPGTRLTVT.

V usage is TRBV28 and J usage is TRBJ1-5; D gene ambiguous. The CDR3 totals 11 residues. Trimming cost V 6 bases and J 4 bases, with 4 bases left between them. Germline V gives CDR1 MDHEN, CDR2 SYDVKM. CDR3 DNA sequence: TGTGCCAGCAGCTATAATCAGCCCCAGCATTTT. Protein product: CASSYNQPQHF.

This rearrangement joins TRBV2 to TRBJ2-7; 11 bases line up with TRBD2. The CDR3 runs 14 residues. Looked up from germline, CDR1 is SNHLY and CDR2 is FYNNEI. V was pared by 5 bases and J by 6 bases, with 6 bases of the junction left unmatched. The CDR3 loop reads CASSKTSGNGEQYF. CDR3 bases: TGTGCCAGCAGTAAGACTAGCGGGAACGGCGAGCAGTACTTC.

The chain combines TRBV28 with TRBJ2-1; 10 bases line up with TRBD1. Germline values: CDR1 MDHEN, CDR2 SYDVKM. The trim removed 8 bases at V and 10 bases at J, leaving 5 bases unmatched. This CDR3 contains 12 residues. Written as DNA, the CDR3 is TGTGCCAGCGGGACAGGGGACGGGGAGCAGTTCTTC. It specifies CASGTGDGEQFF.

This clone was seen only once. The chain links TRBV7-9 to TRBJ2-7, with a weak D call TRBD2 (6 bases). The CDR3 spans 13 residues. In germline, CDR1 is SEHNR, CDR2 FQNEAQ (reference sequence). V lost 6 bases to trimming and J lost 2 bases, with 11 bases between them. CDR3 DNA sequence: TGTGCCAGCAGGGAGGGTACCACCTACGAGCAGTACTTC. It codes for CASREGTTYEQYF.

V is TRBV29-1 and J is TRBJ1-5; D is unresolved. The CDR3 length is 13 residues. Per germline, CDR1 SQVTM and CDR2 ANQGSEA. Trimming took 1 base from V and 5 from J, leaving 9 bases between them. In DNA form, the CDR3 reads TGCAGCGTTGAAGTAGGCGGGGATCAGCCCCAGCATTTT. Its translation is CSVEVGGDQPQHF.

The genes are TRBV5-6 and TRBJ1-1; D may be TRBD1 (5 bases). The CDR3 extends over 13 amino acids. Per the germline V gene, CDR1 is SGHDT and CDR2 is YYEEEE. V dropped 1 base and J dropped 6 bases, with 10 bases sitting between them. The CDR3 DNA sequence: TGTGCCAGCAGCTTGTGGGGAGGGGCTGAAGCTTTCTTT. Translating it yields CASSLWGGAEAFF.

This chain connects TRBV7-2 to TRBJ2-5, with D possibly TRBD1 on 5 matching bases. The ends were cut back, 3 bases at V and 8 bases at J, with 19 bases in the middle. Germline V gives CDR1 SGHTA, CDR2 FQGNSA. This CDR3 has 15 amino acids. The CDR3 is CASSLGWQGVETQYF. The CDR3 bases are TGTGCCAGCAGCTTGGGCTGGCAGGGCGTTGAAACCCAGTACTTC. Complete variable domain (other parts from reference TRBV7-2 and TRBJ2-5): GAGVSQSPSNKVTEKGKDVELRCDPISGHTALYWYRQSLGQGLEFLIYFQGNSAPDKSGLPSDRFSAERTGGSVSTLTIQRTQQEDSAVYLCASSLGWQGVETQYFGPGTRLLVL.

CDR3 sequence: CASSQQETQYF. CDR3 in DNA: TGCGCCAGCAGCCAGCAAGAGACCCAGTACTTC. This sequence joins TRBV5-1 and TRBJ2-5; D gene ambiguous. The CDR3 has 11 amino acids. Germline assignment: CDR1 SGHRS and CDR2 YFSETQ. V lost 4 bases and J lost 2, with 3 bases in between.

The chain recombines TRBV7-9 with TRBJ2-1, with 10 bases that match TRBD2. CDR1 is SEHNR and CDR2 is FQNEAQ in the germline V gene (reference sequence). The CDR3 contains 16 residues. The V segment lost 3 bases and the J segment 6 bases; nucleotides outside the gene matches: 8. The CDR3 is CASSFPPSGRANEQFF. For the CDR3, the DNA is TGTGCCAGCAGCTTCCCCCCCAGCGGGAGGGCCAATGAGCAGTTCTTC.

In DNA, the CDR3 is TGTGCCACCCTCGGGGGGCTATACCCCTCCGATGAGCAGTTCTTC. Translated, it gives CATLGGLYPSDEQFF. The gene calls are TRBV28 and TRBJ2-1, with D possibly being TRBD2 (7 bases). There are 15 residues in the CDR3. Germline assignment: CDR1 MDHEN and CDR2 SYDVKM. V lost 10 bases, J lost 8 bases, and 24 bases lay in between.

This clone was detected only once. The genes are TRBV27 and TRBJ2-5; TRBD2 matches 7 bases. The CDR3 length is 13 residues. With V trimmed by 8 bases and J by 2 bases, 5 bases remained unmatched. Germline CDR1 is MNHEY and CDR2 is SMNVEV (reference sequence). CDR3 in amino acids: CASGGGTQETQYF. CDR3 nucleotide sequence: TGTGCCAGCGGGGGGGGAACGCAAGAGACCCAGTACTTC.

This chain links TRBV4-2 with TRBJ2-7; 10 nucleotides line up with TRBD2. The V and J ends lost 0 bases and 4 bases, in that order; junction bases with no gene match: 3. The CDR3 totals 15 residues. Per germline, CDR1 LGHNA and CDR2 YNFKEQ. In nucleotides, the CDR3 is TGTGCCAGCAGCCAAGATAGACTAGCGGGTTACGAGCAGTACTTC. Its translation is CASSQDRLAGYEQYF.

The chain has TRBV4-1 and TRBJ2-7; D perhaps matches TRBD2 (6 bases). The V gene's germline CDR1 is MGHRA and CDR2 YSYEKL. This CDR3 contains 16 residues. With 4 bases removed from V and 2 bases from J, the gap between germline ends came to 18 bases. CDR3 nucleotides: TGCGCCAGCAGCCGCTTCCAAGGGGCGGGAACCTACGAGCAGTACTTC. It codes for CASSRFQGAGTYEQYF.

V and J are TRBV5-4 and TRBJ2-7, with a possible D match to TRBD1 (5 bases). The CDR3 has 13 amino acids. Trimming took off 4 bases at V and 5 bases at J, with 13 bases between the two ends. Germline V CDR1 and CDR2: SGHNT, YYREEE (reference sequence). CDR3 in amino acids: CASSTPQGDEQYF. The CDR3 DNA reads TGTGCCAGCAGCACTCCTCAGGGCGACGAGCAGTACTTC. Full variable domain (rest looked up from reference TRBV5-4 and TRBJ2-7): ETGVTQSPTHLIKTRGQQVTLRCSSQSGHNTVSWYQQALGQGPQFIFQYYREEENGRGNFPPRFSGLQFPNYSSELNVNALELDDSALYLCASSTPQGDEQYFGPGTRLTVT.

This clone has just a few counts. J is TRBJ2-1 and V is TRBV6-1, with D possibly being TRBD2 (5 bases). The germline V and J ends were trimmed by 6 bases and 1 base, with 13 bases remaining between them. This CDR3 is 15 amino acids long. Germline CDR1 MNHNS, CDR2 SASEGT. The chain's CDR3 is CASREEEGSYNEQFF. CDR3 sequence (DNA): TGTGCCAGCAGAGAGGAGGAAGGGTCCTACAATGAGCAGTTCTTC.

A few counts support this clone. The chain has TRBV11-2 and TRBJ1-3; 9 bases are shared with TRBD1. The CDR3 contains 16 residues. Germline trimming cut 1 base from V and 4 bases from J; bases unmatched to any gene: 5. Germline lookup yields CDR1 SGHAT and CDR2 FQNNGV. Here the CDR3 DNA reads TGTGCCAGCAGCTTAGTCGGGGGACAGGGAGGAAACACCATATATTTT. As protein: CASSLVGGQGGNTIYF.

The chain is built from TRBV6-1 and TRBJ2-2, with D perhaps TRBD1 (5 bases). The CDR3 sequence is 13 residues long. The germline V gene has CDR1 MNHNS and CDR2 SASEGT. V was trimmed by 6 bases and J by 6 bases, leaving 11 bases between them. The CDR3 DNA is TGTGCCAGCAGACCCAGGGCCTCCGGGGAGCTGTTTTTT. Protein sequence: CASRPRASGELFF.

This rearrangement joins TRBV6-1 to TRBJ2-1; D might be TRBD1 (5 bases). This CDR3 has 18 amino acids. In germline, CDR1 is MNHNS, CDR2 SASEGT. V was trimmed by 0 bases and J by 5 bases, leaving 20 bases between them. The CDR3 DNA is TGTGCCAGCAGTGAAGCGGGGCTGACACCATATTTTAACAATGAGCAGTTCTTC. Translated, it gives CASSEAGLTPYFNNEQFF.

The V and J genes are TRBV29-1 and TRBJ2-1, with D possibly being TRBD2 (5 bases). The germline CDR1 and CDR2 sequences are SQVTM and ANQGSEA. This CDR3 comprises 12 residues. Trimming left V 5 bases short and J 10 bases short, with 15 bases between. CDR3 sequence: CSVLARRPEQFF. As DNA, the CDR3 is TGCAGCGTTCTAGCAAGGCGGCCGGAGCAGTTCTTC.

This chain joins TRBV5-1 and TRBJ1-2, with D unresolved. V lost 2 bases and J 6 bases, leaving 17 bases between the germline ends. Germline V gene data show CDR1 as SGHRS and CDR2 as YFSETQ. The CDR3 runs to 15 residues. CDR3 amino acids: CASSFLSPHTNGYTF. The CDR3 DNA sequence: TGCGCCAGCAGCTTTCTGAGCCCCCACACTAATGGCTACACCTTC.

This chain uses TRBV27 with TRBJ1-1; D possibly corresponds to TRBD1 (5 bases). From germline, CDR1 is MNHEY and CDR2 SMNVEV (reference sequence). This CDR3 contains 15 residues. V gave up 4 bases and J gave up 1 base, with 13 bases separating them. The CDR3 nucleotides are TGTGCCAGCAGTTCTGAACACGACAGGAACACTGAAGCTTTCTTT. Translated, it gives CASSSEHDRNTEAFF.

The chain joins TRBV6-6 to TRBJ1-2; 7 bases fit TRBD1. The germline CDR1 and CDR2 sequences are MNHNY and SVGAGI (reference sequence). Germline trimming cut 4 bases from V and 1 base from J; bases unmatched to any gene: 6. The CDR3 totals 15 residues. CDR3 nucleotide sequence: TGTGCCAGCAGTTCCTCCGGGACAGATAACTATGGCTACACCTTC. Protein: CASSSSGTDNYGYTF.

J is TRBJ2-2 and V is TRBV30, with D possibly matching TRBD1 (6 bases). This CDR3 is built from 11 residues. V dropped 7 bases and J dropped 6 bases, with 9 bases sitting between them. CDR1 and CDR2 (germline): GTSNPN, SVGIG (reference sequence). The CDR3 DNA follows: TGTGCCTCTAGGGGGTCCGGGGAGCTGTTTTTT. Amino acid sequence: CASRGSGELFF.

This clone was seen more than once but under ten times. The chain joins TRBV5-1 to TRBJ2-1, with TRBD2 identical over 8 bases. The CDR3 length is 15 residues. J was trimmed by 1 base and V by 4 bases; bases with no gene match: 4. The germline CDR1 and CDR2 sequences are SGHRS and YFSETQ. The DNA for the CDR3 is TGCGCCAGCAGCCCTATAGCGGGATCCTACAATGAGCAGTTCTTC. This translates into CASSPIAGSYNEQFF.